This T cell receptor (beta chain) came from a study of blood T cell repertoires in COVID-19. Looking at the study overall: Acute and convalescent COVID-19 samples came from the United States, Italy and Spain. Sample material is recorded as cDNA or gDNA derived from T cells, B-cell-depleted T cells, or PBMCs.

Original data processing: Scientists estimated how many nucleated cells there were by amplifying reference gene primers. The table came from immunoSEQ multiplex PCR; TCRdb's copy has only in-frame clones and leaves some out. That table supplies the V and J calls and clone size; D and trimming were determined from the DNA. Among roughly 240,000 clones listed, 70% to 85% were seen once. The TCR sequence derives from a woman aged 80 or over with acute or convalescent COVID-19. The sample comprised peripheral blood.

The CDR3 nucleotides read TGCGCCAGCAGCTCGATGCACAGGGGCCCTAACAATGAGCAGTTCTTC. It yields the protein CASSSMHRGPNNEQFF. The chain employs TRBV5-1 and TRBJ2-1; TRBD1 agrees at 7 bases. V gave up 3 bases and J gave up 5 bases; unmatched junction bases: 11. CDR3 size: 16 residues. The V gene's germline CDR1 is SGHRS and CDR2 YFSETQ.